The clone carrying this T cell receptor beta chain showed up just a few times. Germline V CDR1 and CDR2: WSHSY, SAAADI. This CDR3 comprises 14 residues. The V segment lost 2 bases and the J segment 11 bases; nucleotides outside the gene matches: 5. TCRdb reprocessed the RT-PCR reads via MiXCR and lists one record per CDR3 protein. This table has 800,000 to 1,000,000 distinct CDR3 sequences, more than 15% appearing once. These data come from a study of patients and donors after allogeneic stem cell transplantation. The chain employs TRBV10-2 and TRBJ1-6; 8 bases agree with TRBD1. The sequenced sample consisted of blood, either unsorted or a sorted T cell fraction (not recorded which). This TCR came from a human donor who was either an allogeneic HSCT recipient or a stem cell or donor lymphocyte infusion donor (not recorded which). It is not recorded whose cells these are; they may come from a transplant donor. The CDR3 DNA reads as TGCGCCAGCAGTGAGGGCAGGGGGCGAACACCCCTCCACTTT. Translated: CASSEGRGRTPLHF.